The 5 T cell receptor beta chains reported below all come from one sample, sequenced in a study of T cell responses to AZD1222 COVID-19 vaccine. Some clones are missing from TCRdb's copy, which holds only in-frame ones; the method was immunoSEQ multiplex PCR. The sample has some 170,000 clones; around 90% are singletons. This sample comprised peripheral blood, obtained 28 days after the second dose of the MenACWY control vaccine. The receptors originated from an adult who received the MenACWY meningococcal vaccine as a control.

The CDR3 coding sequence is TGTGCCAGCAGCCGAGATTTACCCGGGACTAGCGGGAGGGCCGGCGAGCAGTACTTC. Translated: CASSRDLPGTSGRAGEQYF. The V call is TRBV14, the J call TRBJ2-7, with 16 positions matching TRBD2. This CDR3 comprises 19 residues. Germline CDR1 SGHDN, CDR2 FVKESK. Trimming removed 4 bases from V and 6 bases from J; junction bases left unmatched: 15. The whole variable domain, filled in from reference TRBV14 and TRBJ2-7, reads EAGVTQFPSHSVIEKGQTVTLRCDPISGHDNLYWYRRVMGKEIKFLLHFVKESKQDESGMPNNRFLAERTGGTYSTLKVQPAELEDSGVYFCASSRDLPGTSGRAGEQYFGPGTRLTVT.

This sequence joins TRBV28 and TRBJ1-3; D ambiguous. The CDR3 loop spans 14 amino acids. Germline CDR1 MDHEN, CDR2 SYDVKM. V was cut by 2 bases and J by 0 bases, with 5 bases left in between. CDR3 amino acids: CASSLTASGNTIYF. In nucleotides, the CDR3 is TGTGCCAGCAGTTTAACTGCCTCTGGAAACACCATATATTTT.

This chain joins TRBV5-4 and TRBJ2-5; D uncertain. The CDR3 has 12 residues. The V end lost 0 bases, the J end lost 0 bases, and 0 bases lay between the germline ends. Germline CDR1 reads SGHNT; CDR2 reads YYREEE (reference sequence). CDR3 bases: TGTGCCAGCAGCTTGGACCAAGAGACCCAGTACTTC. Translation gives CASSLDQETQYF.

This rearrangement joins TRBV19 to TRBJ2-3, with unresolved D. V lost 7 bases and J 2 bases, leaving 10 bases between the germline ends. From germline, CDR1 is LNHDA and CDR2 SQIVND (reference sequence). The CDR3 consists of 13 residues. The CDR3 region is CASKARVTDTQYF. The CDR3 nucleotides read TGTGCCAGTAAGGCTCGGGTCACAGATACGCAGTATTTT.

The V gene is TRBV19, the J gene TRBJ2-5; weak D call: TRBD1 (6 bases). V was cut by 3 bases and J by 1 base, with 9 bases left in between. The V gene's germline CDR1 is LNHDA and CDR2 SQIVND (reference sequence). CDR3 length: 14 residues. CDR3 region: CASSITDSQETQYF. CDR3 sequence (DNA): TGTGCCAGTAGTATTACGGACAGCCAAGAGACCCAGTACTTC.